Presented here are 18 T cell receptor beta chains from one specimen sequenced in a study of shared clonotypes between healthy human individuals (TCRdb year 2020). Libraries came from the immunoSEQ multiplex PCR assay. What TCRdb holds here is the immuneACCESS table cut down to in-frame rearrangements. Part of the clones is not present; checked against another copy, under half of the missing clones reflect an unresolved V gene, and the others are unexplained. This sample holds roughly 1,500,000 clones; approximately 98.5% were observed only once. Around 0.38% of the sample goes to the ten largest clones. The specimen was naive CD4+ T cells sorted from blood. The sample's cell subset or site, from its label and the paper: CD45RA+ positively selected. The receptors were sampled from a man aged 30 to 45 in good health.

The rearrangement links TRBV29-1 to TRBJ2-7; TRBD1 aligns across 7 bases. V trimming: 4 bases; J trimming: 6 bases; junction bases outside the gene matches: 9. CDR1 SQVTM and CDR2 ANQGSEA come from the germline V gene. The CDR3 is 13 amino acids. This chain's CDR3 is CSVALTGAVEQYF. The CDR3, as DNA: TGCAGCGTTGCCCTAACAGGGGCAGTCGAGCAGTACTTC.

V is TRBV14 and J is TRBJ1-2, with TRBD1 matching over 7 bases. Losses at the gene ends were 4 bases for V and 5 bases for J; bases not matched to a gene: 4. The CDR3 consists of 13 residues. Germline CDR1 is SGHDN and CDR2 is FVKESK. This CDR3 reads CASSPQGKYGYTF. The CDR3 DNA reads TGTGCCAGCAGCCCACAGGGGAAGTATGGCTACACCTTC.

The chain carries TRBV29-1 and TRBJ1-1, with D tentatively TRBD1 (6 bases). The CDR3 runs to 11 residues. Trimming removed 7 bases from V and 6 bases from J, with 12 bases in between. Germline lookup yields CDR1 SQVTM and CDR2 ANQGSEA. The CDR3: CSARGSAEAFF. As DNA, the CDR3 is TGCAGCGCGAGGGGGTCCGCTGAAGCTTTCTTT. The complete variable domain, with remaining parts taken from reference TRBV29-1 and TRBJ1-1, reads SAVISQKPSRDICQRGTSLTIQCQVDSQVTMMFWYRQQPGQSLTLIATANQGSEATYESGFVIDKFPISRPNLTFSTLTVSNMSPEDSSIYLCSARGSAEAFFGQGTRLTVV.

The chain carries TRBV9 and TRBJ2-1; D may be TRBD1 (6 bases). Trimming took 4 bases from V and 0 from J, leaving 20 bases between them. Per the germline V gene, CDR1 is SGDLS and CDR2 is YYNGEE. The CDR3 is 18 amino acids. The CDR3 region has the DNA TGTGCCAGCAGCTACGGGGTGGGGGCGAGGAGCTCCTACAATGAGCAGTTCTTC. As protein: CASSYGVGARSSYNEQFF. Complete variable domain (other parts from reference TRBV9 and TRBJ2-1): DSGVTQTPKHLITATGQRVTLRCSPRSGDLSVYWYQQSLDQGLQFLIQYYNGEERAKGNILERFSAQQFPDLHSELNLSSLELGDSALYFCASSYGVGARSSYNEQFFGPGTRLTVL.

V and J are TRBV5-4 and TRBJ2-1; D may correspond to TRBD1 or TRBD2 (5 bases each). V was trimmed by 7 bases and J by 5 bases, leaving 13 bases between them. The CDR3 sequence is 13 residues long. Germline CDR1 reads SGHNT; CDR2 reads YYREEE (reference sequence). The CDR3 here is CASGTSADNEQFF. In DNA, the CDR3 is TGTGCCAGCGGGACCTCTGCGGACAATGAGCAGTTCTTC. Drawing the rest from reference TRBV5-4 and TRBJ2-1, the complete variable domain is ETGVTQSPTHLIKTRGQQVTLRCSSQSGHNTVSWYQQALGQGPQFIFQYYREEENGRGNFPPRFSGLQFPNYSSELNVNALELDDSALYLCASGTSADNEQFFGPGTRLTVL.

The chain employs TRBV28 and TRBJ2-7; D uncertain. The V and J ends lost 6 bases and 6 bases respectively, with 12 bases between them. CDR3 length: 12 amino acids. CDR1 is MDHEN and CDR2 is SYDVKM in the germline V gene. CDR3 in amino acids: CASSLQPIEQYF. The CDR3 coding sequence is TGTGCCAGCAGCCTACAGCCGATCGAGCAGTACTTC. Combining the CDR3 with reference TRBV28 and TRBJ2-7 gives the whole variable domain DVKVTQSSRYLVKRTGEKVFLECVQDMDHENMFWYRQDPGLGLRLIYFSYDVKMKEKGDIPEGYSVSREKKERFSLILESASTNQTSMYLCASSLQPIEQYFGPGTRLTVT.

The chain uses TRBV25-1 and TRBJ1-4; D ambiguous. The CDR3 length is 15 residues. V was shortened by 4 bases and J by 3 bases, with 12 bases between the two germline ends. In germline, CDR1 is MGHDK, CDR2 SYGVNS. The CDR3 region has the DNA TGTGCCAGCAGTGGTACAGTGGCGGCTAATGAAAAACTGTTTTTT. This gives the protein CASSGTVAANEKLFF.

As to this clone: Other DNA sequences within the sample encode an identical CDR3. The chain is built from TRBV11-2 and TRBJ2-7, with no clear D. With 1 base removed from V and 0 bases from J, the gap between germline ends came to 4 bases. This CDR3 is 13 amino acids long. CDR1 and CDR2 from the germline V gene are SGHAT and FQNNGV. CDR3 bases: TGTGCCAGCAGCTTAGGGCCCTCCTACGAGCAGTACTTC. The encoded protein is CASSLGPSYEQYF. Full variable domain (missing parts from reference TRBV11-2 and TRBJ2-7): EAGVAQSPRYKIIEKRQSVAFWCNPISGHATLYWYQQILGQGPKLLIQFQNNGVVDDSQLPKDRFSAERLKGVDSTLKIQPAKLEDSAVYLCASSLGPSYEQYFGPGTRLTVT.

The chain is built from TRBV10-3 and TRBJ2-7; perhaps TRBD1 as D (6 bases). This CDR3 is built from 15 residues. Germline assignment: CDR1 ENHRY and CDR2 SYGVKD. The CDR3 bases are TGTGCACAATTCCCCAACAGGGCCTATCAGAGCGAGCAGTACTTC. This gives the protein CAQFPNRAYQSEQYF.

V and J are TRBV29-1 and TRBJ1-3, with no clear D. In germline, CDR1 is SQVTM, CDR2 ANQGSEA. CDR3 size: 16 residues. V lost 2 bases and J 0 bases, leaving 14 bases between the germline ends. The DNA of the CDR3 is TGCAGCGTTGAATTTTCCGGACGGACCTCTGGAAACACCATATATTTT. Translation: CSVEFSGRTSGNTIYF.

The chain links TRBV11-3 to TRBJ2-4, with TRBD2 as a possible D gene (7 bases). The V and J ends lost 5 bases and 8 bases respectively, with 19 bases between them. This CDR3 is built from 15 residues. The germline gives CDR1 SGHNT, CDR2 YENEEA. This CDR3 reads CASSPAGAKRDIQYF. DNA of the CDR3: TGTGCCAGCAGCCCGGCGGGGGCCAAACGGGACATTCAGTACTTC. Filled out from reference TRBV11-3 and TRBJ2-4, the complete variable domain reads EAGVVQSPRYKIIEKKQPVAFWCNPISGHNTLYWYLQNLGQGPELLIRYENEEAVDDSQLPKDRFSAERLKGVDSTLKIQPAELGDSAVYLCASSPAGAKRDIQYFGAGTRLSVL.

The V call is TRBV2, the J call TRBJ1-5; TRBD1 might be the D (5 bases). V was clipped by 2 bases and J by 1 base, with 12 bases between them. The CDR3 is made up of 16 amino acids. Per the germline V gene, CDR1 is SNHLY and CDR2 is FYNNEI. The CDR3 protein is CASSEIRGSSNQPQHF. The CDR3 nucleotides read TGTGCCAGCAGTGAAATTAGGGGTAGCAGCAATCAGCCCCAGCATTTT.

This clone was detected only once. The chain links TRBV5-6 to TRBJ2-3, with D possibly being TRBD1 (5 bases). V lost 0 bases and J lost 0, with 5 bases in between. Per the germline V gene, CDR1 is SGHDT and CDR2 is YYEEEE. The CDR3 runs to 14 residues. The CDR3 region has the DNA TGTGCCAGCAGCTTGGCAGGGAGCACAGATACGCAGTATTTT. Amino acid sequence: CASSLAGSTDTQYF.

V gene TRBV5-1 combines with J gene TRBJ2-3, with TRBD2 matching over 16 bases. The CDR3 is 18 amino acids. Germline CDR1 reads SGHRS; CDR2 reads YFSETQ. V lost 3 bases, J lost 3 bases, and 7 bases stayed unmatched. The CDR3 DNA sequence: TGCGCCAGCAGCTGGGGACTAGCGGGAGGGCCCGTGACAGATACGCAGTATTTT. This codes for CASSWGLAGGPVTDTQYF.

The gene calls are TRBV28 and TRBJ1-5, with 11 bases lining up with TRBD1. J lost 6 bases, V lost 7 bases, and 17 bases had no gene match. CDR3 length: 18 residues. Germline V gene lookup returns CDR1 MDHEN and CDR2 SYDVKM. The chain's CDR3 is CASTLDRGPGRRSQPQHF. The CDR3 coding sequence is TGTGCCAGCACCTTGGACAGGGGGCCAGGGCGACGGAGTCAGCCCCAGCATTTT.

The chain employs TRBV7-2 and TRBJ1-1; the D is unclear. This CDR3 has 13 amino acids. The V end was cut by 5 bases, the J end by 4 bases, with 11 bases between. Looked up from germline, CDR1 is SGHTA and CDR2 is FQGNSA. The CDR3 DNA is TGTGCCAGCAGCCCTCCCCCCCGCACTGAAGCTTTCTTT. This gives the protein CASSPPPRTEAFF.

This clone has a single count. Other DNA sequences of this sample code for an identical CDR3. V and J are TRBV18 and TRBJ2-3; no clear D. The V gene lost 3 bases and the J gene lost 6 bases, with 7 bases spanning the gap. This CDR3 has 12 amino acids. CDR1 and CDR2 (germline): KGHSH, LQKENI. CDR3 nucleotide sequence: TGTGCCAGCTCACCGTCGGGTGATACGCAGTATTTT. Amino acid sequence: CASSPSGDTQYF.

V is TRBV5-6 and J is TRBJ2-7, with D possibly TRBD1 on 6 matching bases. The CDR3 consists of 14 residues. V gave up 4 bases and J gave up 4 bases, with 15 bases separating them. CDR1 is SGHDT, CDR2 YYEEEE, per germline. CDR3 in DNA: TGTGCCAGCAGCCGCTCCGGGACACTTTACGAGCAGTACTTC. Translating gives CASSRSGTLYEQYF.